These 27 T cell receptor beta chains were all obtained from the same sample, sequenced in a study of blood T cells in healthy people across ages. Through a sample-barcoded 5' primer and a J-beta primer mix, a second PCR was run for roughly 6 to 12 cycles. Via MiXCR, TCRdb re-called the 5' RACE reads, giving one row per CDR3 protein. The sample shows over 950,000 distinct CDR3 sequences, around two fifths of them seen only once. What was sequenced was blood. The receptors derive from a man between 18 and 29 years old in good health.

This sequence joins TRBV2 and TRBJ2-3; D possibly corresponds to TRBD1 (6 bases). The CDR3 consists of 15 residues. The germline gives CDR1 SNHLY, CDR2 FYNNEI. V was shortened by 4 bases and J by 2 bases, with 13 bases between the two germline ends. CDR3: CASSVGSGDTDTQYF. The CDR3, as DNA: TGTGCCAGCAGTGTCGGGTCAGGGGACACAGATACGCAGTATTTT.

There are a few counts of this clonotype. This chain uses TRBV20-1 with TRBJ1-5; 7 bases agree with TRBD1. Looked up from germline, CDR1 is DFQATT and CDR2 is SNEGSKA (reference sequence). The CDR3 covers 15 residues. The V gene end was trimmed by 3 bases and the J gene end by 5 bases; junction bases not matched to a gene: 10. The CDR3 protein is CSARVRQGVYQPQHF. Written as DNA, the CDR3 is TGCAGTGCTAGGGTTAGGCAGGGGGTTTATCAGCCCCAGCATTTT.

This sequence joins TRBV5-6 and TRBJ1-1; D gene unclear. Trimming took off 4 bases at V and 6 bases at J, with 13 bases between the two ends. Per germline, CDR1 SGHDT and CDR2 YYEEEE. CDR3 length: 13 amino acids. CDR3 nucleotide sequence: TGTGCCAGCAGCCCTCATAGCAACGCTGAAGCTTTCTTT. Its translation: CASSPHSNAEAFF. Full variable domain (outside the CDR3, taken from reference TRBV5-6 and TRBJ1-1): DAGVTQSPTHLIKTRGQQVTLRCSPKSGHDTVSWYQQALGQGPQFIFQYYEEEERQRGNFPDRFSGHQFPNYSSELNVNALLLGDSALYLCASSPHSNAEAFFGQGTRLTVV.

This chain links TRBV28 with TRBJ2-7; D might be TRBD1 (6 bases). The ends were cut back, 4 bases at V and 3 bases at J, with 16 bases in the middle. This CDR3 comprises 15 residues. Germline-derived CDR1 and CDR2 are MDHEN and SYDVKM. The CDR3 region has the DNA TGTGCCAGCAGTTCCAATGGGGGCGGAGACTACGAGCAGTACTTC. This sequence encodes CASSSNGGGDYEQYF.

The J gene is TRBJ2-1, the V gene TRBV6-5; no firm D call. Germline V gives CDR1 MNHEY, CDR2 SVGAGI. V shed 3 bases and J shed 10 bases, with 13 bases lying between them. The CDR3 spans 13 residues. The CDR3 DNA follows: TGTGCCAGCAGTTATCTAGACTCCCGGGAGCAGTTCTTC. Its protein product is CASSYLDSREQFF.

V usage is TRBV20-1 and J usage is TRBJ2-7; D gene unclear. This CDR3 contains 14 residues. Trimming stripped 5 bases from V and 1 base from J, with 15 bases between. Germline loops: CDR1 DFQATT, CDR2 SNEGSKA (reference sequence). CDR3 in amino acids: CSAPPLYKSYEQYF. The CDR3 nucleotides read TGCAGTGCTCCCCCCCTTTACAAGTCCTACGAGCAGTACTTC.

This clonotype was counted only a few times. V gene TRBV9 combines with J gene TRBJ2-3, with 11 bases that match TRBD2. The V and J ends lost 0 bases and 4 bases, in that order; junction bases with no gene match: 4. CDR1 SGDLS and CDR2 YYNGEE come from the germline V gene. This CDR3 is built from 16 residues. The CDR3 DNA sequence: TGTGCCAGCAGCGTAGAGGCTAGCGGGGGGTCAGATACGCAGTATTTT. Encoded protein: CASSVEASGGSDTQYF.

This chain links TRBV29-1 with TRBJ1-1, with D hard to call. Deletions cut 4 bases from V and 3 bases from J, with 9 bases between. The germline gives CDR1 SQVTM, CDR2 ANQGSEA. The CDR3 runs 12 residues. The CDR3 sequence is CSVGGLHTEAFF. In nucleotides, the CDR3 is TGCAGCGTTGGCGGCCTCCACACTGAAGCTTTCTTT.

V usage is TRBV20-1 and J usage is TRBJ1-1, with 7 nucleotides matching TRBD1. J lost 0 bases, V lost 2 bases, and 9 bases had no gene match. From germline, CDR1 is DFQATT and CDR2 SNEGSKA (reference sequence). The CDR3 extends over 16 amino acids. The CDR3 sequence is CSARRGTAYMNTEAFF. The CDR3 DNA sequence: TGCAGTGCTAGAAGGGGGACAGCCTATATGAACACTGAAGCTTTCTTT.

This clonotype appeared once. The chain carries TRBV15 and TRBJ1-3; D may be TRBD1 (6 bases). V shed 5 bases and J shed 4 bases, with 18 bases lying between them. The CDR3 sequence is 16 residues long. The germline V gene has CDR1 LNHNV and CDR2 YYDKDF (reference sequence). CDR3 coding DNA: TGTGCCACCAGCGCGTCTTACAGGGCATCGGGAAACACCATATATTTT. Translation gives CATSASYRASGNTIYF.

This clonotype was found many times. V gene TRBV20-1 combines with J gene TRBJ2-5, with D perhaps given as TRBD1 or TRBD2 (5 bases each). The V end lost 6 bases, the J end lost 2 bases, and 22 bases lay between the germline ends. This CDR3 has 16 residues. Looked up from germline, CDR1 is DFQATT and CDR2 is SNEGSKA (reference sequence). In nucleotides, the CDR3 is TGCAGTGCCACCAACTGGGCAGGGAGTGGGCAAGAGACCCAGTACTTC. As protein: CSATNWAGSGQETQYF.

Ten or more counts support this clonotype. The chain joins TRBV20-1 to TRBJ1-2, with 10 bases that match TRBD1. V lost 3 bases, J lost 3 bases, and 4 bases stayed unmatched. CDR1 is DFQATT, CDR2 SNEGSKA, per germline (reference sequence). This CDR3 comprises 14 residues. For the CDR3, the DNA is TGCAGTGCTAGTATCGGGACAGGGGACTATGGCTACACCTTC. Encoded protein: CSASIGTGDYGYTF.

With respect to this clonotype: The germline gene is not matched at one end of the junction; a read error may be the cause. The J gene is TRBJ2-5, the V gene TRBV28; 9 positions agree with TRBD2. CDR3 length equals 16 residues. Germline V gene lookup returns CDR1 MDHEN and CDR2 SYDVKM. The CDR3 DNA reads TGTGCCAGCAGTGGGATAGCGGGGGCTTTCCAAGGGACCCAGTACTTC. Protein: CASSGIAGAFQGTQYF.

The V gene is TRBV6-5, the J gene TRBJ1-2; a weak D match, TRBD1 (5 bases). The CDR3 spans 15 residues. Deletions cut 8 bases from V and 7 bases from J, with 23 bases between. Germline V gives CDR1 MNHEY, CDR2 SVGAGI. The CDR3 here is CASQKNGGASCGYTF. CDR3 nucleotides: TGTGCCAGCCAAAAAAACGGGGGAGCCTCATGTGGCTACACCTTC.

This rearrangement joins TRBV5-1 to TRBJ2-1; 8 bases fit TRBD2. The CDR3 contains 16 residues. Trimming took 5 bases from V and 1 from J; bases not matched to a gene: 8. Germline values: CDR1 SGHRS, CDR2 YFSETQ. This chain's CDR3 is CASRPRGGESYNEQFF. CDR3 DNA sequence: TGCGCCAGCAGGCCCCGGGGGGGCGAATCCTACAATGAGCAGTTCTTC.

The rearrangement uses TRBV5-1 and TRBJ1-4; TRBD1 is a possible D gene (5 bases). V lost 3 bases, J lost 4 bases, and 13 bases lay in between. This CDR3 has 15 residues. Germline CDR1 and CDR2: SGHRS and YFSETQ. The DNA for the CDR3 is TGCGCCAGCAGCTCAACAGGTGCCCTTAATGAAAAACTGTTTTTT. Amino acid sequence: CASSSTGALNEKLFF.

In its sample, this clonotype was seen a few times. This chain joins TRBV5-1 and TRBJ1-2; no firm D call. This CDR3 is 13 amino acids long. CDR1 is SGHRS and CDR2 is YFSETQ in the germline V gene. Trimming left V 2 bases short and J 7 bases short, with 12 bases between. The DNA of the CDR3 is TGCGCCAGCAGCTTCCTGGAGGCCGGTGGCTACACCTTC. This encodes CASSFLEAGGYTF.

This clonotype has a single count. A read error may be the cause here, since a much bigger clone is one base away. The V gene is TRBV29-1, the J gene TRBJ2-7, with TRBD1 matching over 10 bases. Germline V gives CDR1 SQVTM, CDR2 ANQGSEA. The ends lost 1 base at V and 7 bases at J; junction bases unmatched: 16. The CDR3 spans 17 residues. This CDR3 is CSVEAPAGTGVKNEQYF. The CDR3 region has the DNA TGCAGCGTTGAAGCCCCAGCCGGGACAGGGGTAAAAAATGAGCAGTACTTC.

This clonotype was detected many times. CDR3 coding DNA: TGTGCCAGCAGCCAACGGCTTCCGTTCCTCAGCAATCAGCCCCAGCATTTT. Translated: CASSQRLPFLSNQPQHF. The chain is built from TRBV3-1 and TRBJ1-5, with no clear D. V was shortened by 2 bases and J by 1 base, with 15 bases between the two germline ends. Germline CDR1 and CDR2: LGHDT and YNNKEL (reference sequence). The CDR3 is 17 amino acids. The whole variable domain, remainder taken from reference TRBV3-1 and TRBJ1-5, is DTAVSQTPKYLVTQMGNDKSIKCEQNLGHDTMYWYKQDSKKFLKIMFSYNNKELIINETVPNRFSPKSPDKAHLNLHINSLELGDSAVYFCASSQRLPFLSNQPQHFGDGTRLSIL.

V and J are TRBV20-1 and TRBJ1-1, with D perhaps matching TRBD1 (6 bases). The length of the CDR3 is 14 residues. In germline, CDR1 is DFQATT, CDR2 SNEGSKA (reference sequence). Trimming left V 7 bases short and J 0 bases short, with 15 bases between. The CDR3 loop reads CSGHHRALNTEAFF. The CDR3, as DNA: TGCAGTGGCCATCACAGGGCCCTGAACACTGAAGCTTTCTTT.

This clonotype has more than one count but fewer than ten. This chain connects TRBV15 to TRBJ1-1, with D perhaps matching TRBD1 (5 bases). Germline values: CDR1 LNHNV, CDR2 YYDKDF (reference sequence). V was shortened by 5 bases and J by 5 bases, with 18 bases between the two germline ends. This CDR3 contains 15 residues. CDR3 protein: CATSGPTAGRTEAFF. The CDR3 DNA reads as TGTGCCACCAGCGGGCCGACAGCGGGGAGGACTGAAGCTTTCTTT.

In its sample, this clonotype was seen a few times. The rearrangement joins TRBV4-1 to TRBJ2-1; 11 bases fit TRBD2. J lost 7 bases, V lost 6 bases, and 8 bases had no gene match. CDR1 is MGHRA and CDR2 is YSYEKL in the germline V gene. CDR3 length: 15 amino acids. The CDR3 loop reads CASSLIAGGLNEQFF. In nucleotides, the CDR3 is TGCGCCAGCAGTCTGATAGCGGGGGGGCTTAATGAGCAGTTCTTC.

The chain links TRBV29-1 to TRBJ1-2; tentative D call: TRBD1 (6 bases). CDR1 and CDR2 from the germline V gene are SQVTM and ANQGSEA. The CDR3 has 11 amino acids. With 6 bases removed from V and 8 bases from J, the gap between germline ends came to 13 bases. DNA of the CDR3: TGCAGCGTAAAGGACAGAAGAGGCTACACCTTC. Translating gives CSVKDRRGYTF.

This chain joins TRBV12-3 or TRBV12-4 and TRBJ1-1; D call uncertain. With 2 bases removed from V and 1 base from J, the gap between germline ends came to 11 bases. This CDR3 contains 15 residues. The CDR3 is CASSLSGEGNTEAFF. As DNA, the CDR3 is TGTGCCAGCAGTTTATCCGGGGAAGGGAACACTGAAGCTTTCTTT.

The chain couples TRBV24-1 to TRBJ2-7; unclear D gene. CDR3 length equals 12 residues. V lost 5 bases to trimming and J lost 4 bases, with 8 bases between them. Germline values: CDR1 KGHDR, CDR2 SFDVKD. CDR3 sequence reads: CATSGEVYEQYF. DNA for the CDR3: TGTGCCACCAGTGGAGAGGTTTACGAGCAGTACTTC.

This clonotype has more than one count but fewer than ten. The chain links TRBV28 to TRBJ1-5; D is unclear. The germline V and J ends were trimmed by 6 bases and 5 bases, with 11 bases remaining between them. The CDR3 is 13 amino acids. Germline V CDR1 and CDR2: MDHEN, SYDVKM. The chain's CDR3 is CASRPESHQPQHF. CDR3 coding DNA: TGTGCCAGCAGACCAGAGTCTCATCAGCCCCAGCATTTT.

V and J are TRBV3-1 and TRBJ1-3; D is uncertain. Germline V gene sequence: CDR1 LGHDT, CDR2 YNNKEL (reference sequence). The CDR3 spans 12 residues. V was cut by 1 base and J by 5 bases, with 3 bases left in between. The CDR3 loop reads CASSQVRNTIYF. CDR3 DNA sequence: TGTGCCAGCAGCCAAGTCAGAAACACCATATATTTT. Drawing the rest from reference TRBV3-1 and TRBJ1-3, the complete variable domain is DTAVSQTPKYLVTQMGNDKSIKCEQNLGHDTMYWYKQDSKKFLKIMFSYNNKELIINETVPNRFSPKSPDKAHLNLHINSLELGDSAVYFCASSQVRNTIYFGEGSWLTVV.